This entry describes one T cell receptor beta chain. The antigen is unknown. Surgery without prior neoadjuvant therapy was the treatment of the selected pancreatic ductal adenocarcinoma patients. This sample is part of a study of T cells in pancreatic ductal adenocarcinoma. General observations from the study: This surgical cohort overrepresents the minority presenting with early-stage disease. Comparisons of tumor and blood clonality may show falsely lower tumor diversity. Tumor samples had fewer productive templates and approximately 8-fold fewer unique clonotypes than blood. Mean clonality was about 0.12 in tumors and about 0.079 in blood, not significantly different.

V lost 5 bases, J lost 1 base, and 3 bases stayed unmatched. CDR1 and CDR2 (germline): SGHNT, YENEEA. The CDR3 has 15 residues. Assay: immunoSEQ multiplex PCR; the TCRdb copy retains only in-frame clones and omits some. The repertoire holds more than 25,000 clones, with just over 90% as singletons. This clonotype was obtained from a human donor with pancreatic ductal adenocarcinoma. Sequencing input: PBMCs. The J gene is TRBJ2-2, the V gene TRBV11-3; 8 bases match TRBD2. CDR3 region: CASSLSGVNTGELFF. CDR3 coding DNA: TGTGCCAGCAGCCTTAGCGGGGTGAACACCGGGGAGCTGTTTTTT.